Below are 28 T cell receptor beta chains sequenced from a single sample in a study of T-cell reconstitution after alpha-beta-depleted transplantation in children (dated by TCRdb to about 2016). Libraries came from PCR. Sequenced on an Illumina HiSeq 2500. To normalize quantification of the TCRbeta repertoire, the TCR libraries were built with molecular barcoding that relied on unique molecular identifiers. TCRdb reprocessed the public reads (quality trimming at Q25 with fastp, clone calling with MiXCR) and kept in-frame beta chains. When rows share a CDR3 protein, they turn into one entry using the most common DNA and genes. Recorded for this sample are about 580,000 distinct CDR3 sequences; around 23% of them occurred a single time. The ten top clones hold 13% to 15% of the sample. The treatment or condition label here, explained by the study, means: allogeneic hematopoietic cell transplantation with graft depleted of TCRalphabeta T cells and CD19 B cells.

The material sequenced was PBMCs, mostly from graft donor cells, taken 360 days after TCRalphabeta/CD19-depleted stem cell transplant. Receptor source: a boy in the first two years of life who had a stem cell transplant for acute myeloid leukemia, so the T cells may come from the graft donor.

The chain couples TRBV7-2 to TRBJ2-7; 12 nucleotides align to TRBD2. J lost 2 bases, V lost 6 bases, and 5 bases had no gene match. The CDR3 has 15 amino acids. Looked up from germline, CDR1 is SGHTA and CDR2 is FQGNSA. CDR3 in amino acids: CASSQTSGGPYEQYF. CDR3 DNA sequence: TGTGCCAGCAGTCAGACTAGCGGGGGTCCCTACGAGCAGTACTTC.

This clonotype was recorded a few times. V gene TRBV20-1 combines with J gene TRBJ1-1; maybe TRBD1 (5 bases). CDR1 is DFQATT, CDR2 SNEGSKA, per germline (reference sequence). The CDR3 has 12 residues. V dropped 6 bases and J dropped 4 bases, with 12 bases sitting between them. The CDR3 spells CSALDSVTEAFF. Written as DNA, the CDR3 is TGCAGTGCCCTTGACAGCGTCACTGAAGCTTTCTTT.

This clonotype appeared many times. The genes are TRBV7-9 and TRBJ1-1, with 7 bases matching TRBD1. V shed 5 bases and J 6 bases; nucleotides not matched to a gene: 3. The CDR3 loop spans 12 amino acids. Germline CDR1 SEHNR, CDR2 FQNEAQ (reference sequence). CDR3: CASSRTGAEAFF. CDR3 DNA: TGTGCCAGCAGCCGAACAGGGGCTGAAGCTTTCTTT.

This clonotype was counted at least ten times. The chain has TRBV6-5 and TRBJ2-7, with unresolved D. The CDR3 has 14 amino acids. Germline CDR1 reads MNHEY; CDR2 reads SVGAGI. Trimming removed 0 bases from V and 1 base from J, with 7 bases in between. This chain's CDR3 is CASSYSAGSYEQYV. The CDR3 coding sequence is TGTGCCAGCAGTTACTCGGCAGGTTCCTACGAGCAGTACGTC.

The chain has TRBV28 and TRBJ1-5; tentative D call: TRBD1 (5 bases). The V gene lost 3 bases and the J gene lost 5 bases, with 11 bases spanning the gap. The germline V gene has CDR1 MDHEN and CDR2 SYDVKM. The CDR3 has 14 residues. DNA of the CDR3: TGTGCCAGCAGTTTGGTGGGGGATTATCAGCCCCAGCATTTT. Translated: CASSLVGDYQPQHF. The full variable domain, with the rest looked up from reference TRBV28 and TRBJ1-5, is DVKVTQSSRYLVKRTGEKVFLECVQDMDHENMFWYRQDPGLGLRLIYFSYDVKMKEKGDIPEGYSVSREKKERFSLILESASTNQTSMYLCASSLVGDYQPQHFGDGTRLSIL.

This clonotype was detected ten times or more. The DNA for the CDR3 is TGTGCCAGCAGCTTACCGGACCCCGGGAATGAAAAACTGTTTTTT. It translates to CASSLPDPGNEKLFF. This chain connects TRBV5-5 to TRBJ1-4; D remains ambiguous. V gave up 2 bases and J gave up 5 bases, with 13 bases separating them. Germline CDR1 reads SGHKS; CDR2 reads YYEKEE (reference sequence). This CDR3 spans 15 amino acids.

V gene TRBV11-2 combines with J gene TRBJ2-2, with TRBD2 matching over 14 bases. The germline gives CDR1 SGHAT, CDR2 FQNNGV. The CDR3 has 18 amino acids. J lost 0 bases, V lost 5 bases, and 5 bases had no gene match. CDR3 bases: TGTGCCAGCAGCCTCGGACTAGCGGGGGGACCGAACACCGGGGAGCTGTTTTTT. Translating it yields CASSLGLAGGPNTGELFF.

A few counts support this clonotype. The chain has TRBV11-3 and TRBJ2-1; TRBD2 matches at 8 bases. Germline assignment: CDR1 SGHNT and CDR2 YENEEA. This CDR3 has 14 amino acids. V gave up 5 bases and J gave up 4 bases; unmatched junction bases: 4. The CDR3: CASSAGGGYNEQFF. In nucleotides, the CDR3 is TGTGCCAGCAGCGCGGGGGGTGGGTACAATGAGCAGTTCTTC.

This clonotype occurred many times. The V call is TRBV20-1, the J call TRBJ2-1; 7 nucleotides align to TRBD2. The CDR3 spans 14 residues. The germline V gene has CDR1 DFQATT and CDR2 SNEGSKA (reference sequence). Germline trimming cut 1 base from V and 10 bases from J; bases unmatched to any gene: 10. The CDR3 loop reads CSARGRQRGWEQFF. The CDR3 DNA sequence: TGCAGTGCTAGAGGAAGACAGCGGGGTTGGGAGCAGTTCTTC.

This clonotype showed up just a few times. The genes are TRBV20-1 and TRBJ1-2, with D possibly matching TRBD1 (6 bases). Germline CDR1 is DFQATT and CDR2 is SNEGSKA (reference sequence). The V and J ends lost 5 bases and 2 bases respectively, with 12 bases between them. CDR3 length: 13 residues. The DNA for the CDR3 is TGCAGTGCTCCCCTAACAGGGAACTATGGCTACACCTTC. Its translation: CSAPLTGNYGYTF.

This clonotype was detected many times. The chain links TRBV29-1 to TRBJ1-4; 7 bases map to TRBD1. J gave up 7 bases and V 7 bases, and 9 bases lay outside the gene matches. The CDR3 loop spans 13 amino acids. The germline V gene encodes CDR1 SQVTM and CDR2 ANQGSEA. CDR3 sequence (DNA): TGCAGCGCCCTAGAGGGGGCAGCTGAAAAACTGTTTTTT. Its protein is CSALEGAAEKLFF.

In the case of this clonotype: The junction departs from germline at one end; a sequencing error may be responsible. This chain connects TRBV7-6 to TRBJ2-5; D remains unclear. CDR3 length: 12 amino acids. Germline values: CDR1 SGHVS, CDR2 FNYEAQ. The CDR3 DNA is TGCGCCAGCAGCATACCTCTTCAGACCCAGTACTTC. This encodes CASSIPLQTQYF. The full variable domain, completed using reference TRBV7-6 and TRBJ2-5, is GAGVSQSPRYKVTKRGQDVALRCDPISGHVSLYWYRQALGQGPEFLTYFNYEAQQDKSGLPNDRFSAERPEGSISTLTIQRTEQRDSAMYRCASSIPLQTQYFGPGTRLLVL.

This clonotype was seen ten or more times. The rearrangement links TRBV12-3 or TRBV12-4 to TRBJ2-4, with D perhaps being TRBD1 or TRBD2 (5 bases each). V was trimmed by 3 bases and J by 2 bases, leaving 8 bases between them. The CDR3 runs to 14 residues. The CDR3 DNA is TGTGCCAGCAGTTTTTGGGGACCCAAAAACATTCAGTACTTC. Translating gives CASSFWGPKNIQYF.

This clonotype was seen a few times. The CDR3 spells CASSPYSSGTGAYNEQFF. In nucleotides, the CDR3 is TGCGCCAGCAGCCCGTACTCCTCCGGGACAGGGGCTTACAATGAGCAGTTCTTC. This sequence joins TRBV4-3 and TRBJ2-1; 10 bases fit TRBD1. Germline trimming cut 4 bases from V and 4 bases from J; bases unmatched to any gene: 13. This CDR3 is built from 18 residues. The germline gives CDR1 LGHNA, CDR2 YSLEER.

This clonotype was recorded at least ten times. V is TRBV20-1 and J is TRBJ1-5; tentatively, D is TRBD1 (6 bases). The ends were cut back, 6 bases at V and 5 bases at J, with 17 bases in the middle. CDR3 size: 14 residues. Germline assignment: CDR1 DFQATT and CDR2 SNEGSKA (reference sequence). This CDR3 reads CSAALSQGYQPQHF. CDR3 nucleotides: TGCAGTGCCGCCCTTTCGCAGGGGTATCAGCCCCAGCATTTT.

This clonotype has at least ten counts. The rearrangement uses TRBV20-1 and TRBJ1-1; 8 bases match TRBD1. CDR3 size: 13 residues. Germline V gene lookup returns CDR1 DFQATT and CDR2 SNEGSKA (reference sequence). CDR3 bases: TGCAGGGCGGGTCCAGGGGGCTACACTGAAGCTTTCTTT. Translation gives CRAGPGGYTEAFF.

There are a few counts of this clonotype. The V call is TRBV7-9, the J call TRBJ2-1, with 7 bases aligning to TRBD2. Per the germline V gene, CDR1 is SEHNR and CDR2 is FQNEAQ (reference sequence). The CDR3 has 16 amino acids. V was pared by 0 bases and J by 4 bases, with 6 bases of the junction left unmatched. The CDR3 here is CASSLAGLAVYNEQFF. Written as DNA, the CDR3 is TGTGCCAGCAGCTTAGCTGGCCTAGCGGTGTACAATGAGCAGTTCTTC.

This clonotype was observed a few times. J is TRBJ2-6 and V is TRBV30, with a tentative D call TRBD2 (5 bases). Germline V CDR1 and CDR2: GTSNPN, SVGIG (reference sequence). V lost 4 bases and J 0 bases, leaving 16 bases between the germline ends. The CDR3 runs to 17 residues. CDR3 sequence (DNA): TGTGCCTGGAATGGAGTCACTAGTAGCTCTGGGGCCAACGTCCTGACTTTC. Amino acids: CAWNGVTSSSGANVLTF.

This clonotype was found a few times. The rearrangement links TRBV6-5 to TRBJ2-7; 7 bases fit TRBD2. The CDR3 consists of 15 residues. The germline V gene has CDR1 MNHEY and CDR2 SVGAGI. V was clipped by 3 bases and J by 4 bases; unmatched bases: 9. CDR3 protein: CASSYENGGLYEQYF. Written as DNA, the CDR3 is TGTGCCAGCAGTTATGAGAACGGGGGGTTATACGAGCAGTACTTC.

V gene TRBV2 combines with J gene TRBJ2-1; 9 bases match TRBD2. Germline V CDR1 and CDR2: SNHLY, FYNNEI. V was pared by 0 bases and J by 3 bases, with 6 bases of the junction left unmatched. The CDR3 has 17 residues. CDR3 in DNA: TGTGCCAGCAGTGAAGCCGTGGCTAGCGGGGACTACAATGAGCAGTTCTTC. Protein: CASSEAVASGDYNEQFF. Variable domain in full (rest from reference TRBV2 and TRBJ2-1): EPEVTQTPSHQVTQMGQEVILRCVPISNHLYFYWYRQILGQKVEFLVSFYNNEISEKSEIFDDQFSVERPDGSNFTLKIRSTKLEDSAMYFCASSEAVASGDYNEQFFGPGTRLTVL.

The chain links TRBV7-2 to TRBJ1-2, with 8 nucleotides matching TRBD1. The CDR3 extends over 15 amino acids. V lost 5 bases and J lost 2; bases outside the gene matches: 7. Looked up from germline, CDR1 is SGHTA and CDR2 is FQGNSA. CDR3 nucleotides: TGTGCCAGCAGCCCCCTGACAGGGGCAAACTATGGCTACACCTTC. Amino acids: CASSPLTGANYGYTF.

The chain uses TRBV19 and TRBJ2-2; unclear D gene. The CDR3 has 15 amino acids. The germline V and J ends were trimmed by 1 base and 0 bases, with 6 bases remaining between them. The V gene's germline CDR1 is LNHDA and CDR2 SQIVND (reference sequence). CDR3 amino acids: CASSIASANTGELFF. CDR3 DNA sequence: TGTGCCAGTAGTATAGCCAGCGCGAACACCGGGGAGCTGTTTTTT. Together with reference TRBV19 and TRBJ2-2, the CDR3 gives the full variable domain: DGGITQSPKYLFRKEGQNVTLSCEQNLNHDAMYWYRQDPGQGLRLIYYSQIVNDFQKGDIAEGYSVSREKKESFPLTVTSAQKNPTAFYLCASSIASANTGELFFGEGSRLTVL.

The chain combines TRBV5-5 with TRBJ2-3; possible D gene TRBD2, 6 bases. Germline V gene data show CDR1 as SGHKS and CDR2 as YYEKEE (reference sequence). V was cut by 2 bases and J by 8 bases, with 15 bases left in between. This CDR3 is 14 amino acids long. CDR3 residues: CASSLGGPSATQYF. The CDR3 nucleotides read TGTGCCAGCAGCTTAGGAGGGCCCAGCGCTACGCAGTATTTT.

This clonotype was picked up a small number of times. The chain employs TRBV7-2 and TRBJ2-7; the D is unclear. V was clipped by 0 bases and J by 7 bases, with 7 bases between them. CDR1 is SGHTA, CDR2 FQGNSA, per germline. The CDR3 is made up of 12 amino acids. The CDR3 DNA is TGTGCCAGCAGCTTAGCTGGCCGGGAGCAGTACTTC. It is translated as CASSLAGREQYF. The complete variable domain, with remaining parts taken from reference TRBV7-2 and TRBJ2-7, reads GAGVSQSPSNKVTEKGKDVELRCDPISGHTALYWYRQSLGQGLEFLIYFQGNSAPDKSGLPSDRFSAERTGGSVSTLTIQRTQQEDSAVYLCASSLAGREQYFGPGTRLTVT.

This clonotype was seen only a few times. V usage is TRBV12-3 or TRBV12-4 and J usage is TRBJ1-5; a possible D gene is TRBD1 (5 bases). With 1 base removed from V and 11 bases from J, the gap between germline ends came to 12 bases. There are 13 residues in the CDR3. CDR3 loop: CASSLDRTKAQHF. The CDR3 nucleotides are TGTGCCAGCAGTTTAGACAGGACTAAGGCCCAGCATTTT.

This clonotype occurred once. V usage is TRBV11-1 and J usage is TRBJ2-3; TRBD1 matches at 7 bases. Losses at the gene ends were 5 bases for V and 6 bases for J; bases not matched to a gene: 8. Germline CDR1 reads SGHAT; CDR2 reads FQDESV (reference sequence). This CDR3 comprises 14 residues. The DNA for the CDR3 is TGTGCCAGCAGCCGAGACAGGGTACAGGATACGCAGTATTTT. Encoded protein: CASSRDRVQDTQYF.

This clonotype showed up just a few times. The CDR3 nucleotides read TGTGCCAGCAGCCCAGAGGCAGGGATAAACTATGGCTACACCTTC. As protein: CASSPEAGINYGYTF. The chain joins TRBV7-2 to TRBJ1-2; D is perhaps TRBD1 (5 bases). The CDR3 is 15 amino acids. Germline V lookup: CDR1 SGHTA, CDR2 FQGNSA. Trimming took 5 bases from V and 2 from J, leaving 15 bases between them.

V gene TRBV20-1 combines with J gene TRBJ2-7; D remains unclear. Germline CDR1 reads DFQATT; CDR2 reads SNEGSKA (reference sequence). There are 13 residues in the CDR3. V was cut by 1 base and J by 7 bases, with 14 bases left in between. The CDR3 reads CSARGPLQSEQYF. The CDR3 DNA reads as TGCAGTGCTAGAGGACCCCTACAATCTGAGCAGTACTTC.